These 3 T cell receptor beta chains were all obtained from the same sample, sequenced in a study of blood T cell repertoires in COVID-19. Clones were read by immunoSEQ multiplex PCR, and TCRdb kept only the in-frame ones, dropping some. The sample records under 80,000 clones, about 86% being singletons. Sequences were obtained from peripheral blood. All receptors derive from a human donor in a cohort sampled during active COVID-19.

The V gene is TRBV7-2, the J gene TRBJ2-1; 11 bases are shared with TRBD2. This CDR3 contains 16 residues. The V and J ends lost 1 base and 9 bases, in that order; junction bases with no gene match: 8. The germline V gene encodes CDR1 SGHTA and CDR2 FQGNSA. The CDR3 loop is CASSLGGLAGGGEQFF. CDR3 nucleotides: TGTGCCAGCAGCTTAGGAGGGCTAGCGGGGGGTGGTGAGCAGTTCTTC.

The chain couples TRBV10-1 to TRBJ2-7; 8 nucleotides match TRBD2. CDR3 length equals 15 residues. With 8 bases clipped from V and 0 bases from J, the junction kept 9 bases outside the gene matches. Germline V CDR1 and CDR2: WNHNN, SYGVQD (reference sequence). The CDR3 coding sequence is TGCGCCAGCTCAGACCGGGAGGGGAGCTCCTACGAGCAGTACTTC. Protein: CASSDREGSSYEQYF.

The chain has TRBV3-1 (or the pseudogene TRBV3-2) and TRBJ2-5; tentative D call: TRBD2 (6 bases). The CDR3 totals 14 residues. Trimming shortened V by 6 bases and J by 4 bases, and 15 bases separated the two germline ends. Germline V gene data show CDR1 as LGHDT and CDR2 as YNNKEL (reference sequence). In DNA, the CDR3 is TGTGCCAGCAGTCGGGACGGGGGAGCAGAGACCCAGTACTTC. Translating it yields CASSRDGGAETQYF.